This is a list of T cell receptor beta chains from one sample in a study of T cell changes during pregnancy in multiple sclerosis. Using immunoSEQ multiplex PCR, the repertoire was profiled, and TCRdb retains in-frame clones only, with some absent. Among some 42,000 clones listed, roughly 87% were seen once. Here the sequenced sample was CD4+ T cells from peripheral blood mononuclear cells, taken after pregnancy. Receptors were obtained from a female donor with multiple sclerosis, enrolled in a pregnancy study. Each CDR3 is given with its conserved first and last residue. D genes are given only for firm matches. Size is omitted from some rows. Given values are once, few, many or a class for expanded clones.

D gene	V gene	clone size	J gene	CDR3 protein	CDR3 DNA
TRBD1	TRBV5-6	once	TRBJ2-7	CASSGDRNYEQYF	TGTGCCAGCAGCGGGGACAGAAACTACGAGCAGTACTTC
-	TRBV10-3	few	TRBJ1-2	CATRGGDYGYTF	TGTGCCACCCGAGGGGGAGACTATGGCTACACCTTC
-	TRBV7-3	-	TRBJ2-1	CASSHRTVNEQFF	TGTGCCAGCAGTCATAGGACTGTCAATGAGCAGTTCTTC
TRBD1	TRBV5-1	-	TRBJ2-1	CASAVRGPEQFF	TGCGCCAGCGCAGTAAGGGGGCCGGAGCAGTTCTTC
TRBD1	TRBV19	once	TRBJ1-2	CASTDRGRHYGYTF	TGTGCCAGTACTGACAGGGGGCGCCACTATGGCTACACCTTC
-	TRBV5-1	-	TRBJ1-3	CASSHETGAYSGNTIYF	TGCGCCAGCAGCCACGAGACAGGTGCCTACTCTGGAAACACCATATATTTT
-	TRBV2	-	TRBJ1-2	CASSEAGQVLVRGYTF	TGTGCCAGCAGTGAAGCGGGGCAGGTTTTAGTACGTGGCTACACCTTC
-	TRBV4-1	-	TRBJ1-1	CASSQGDIRLNTEAFF	TGCGCCAGCAGCCAAGGGGACATACGACTCAACACTGAAGCTTTCTTT
-	TRBV5-1	-	TRBJ2-6	CASSSTASGANVLTF	TGCGCCAGCAGCTCGACAGCTTCTGGGGCCAACGTCCTGACTTTC
TRBD1	TRBV10-3	-	TRBJ2-5	CAISEIYSGTGDETQYF	TGTGCCATCAGTGAGATCTACTCTGGGACAGGGGACGAGACCCAGTACTTC
TRBD1	TRBV5-1	-	TRBJ1-3	CASSLEDRGTNTIYF	TGCGCCAGCAGCTTGGAAGACAGGGGGACCAACACCATATATTTT
-	TRBV6-5	-	TRBJ1-2	CASSYSSLYGYTF	TGTGCCAGCAGTTACTCCAGTTTATATGGCTACACCTTC
-	TRBV9	-	TRBJ2-2	CASSVAANTGELFF	TGTGCCAGCAGCGTAGCTGCGAACACCGGGGAGCTGTTTTTT
-	TRBV2	-	TRBJ2-2	CASSPFALRTGELFF	TGTGCCAGCAGTCCTTTCGCTCTGCGCACCGGGGAGCTGTTTTTT
-	TRBV18	-	TRBJ1-1	CASSPLGAAENTEAFF	TGTGCCAGCTCACCGCTGGGGGCTGCAGAGAACACTGAAGCTTTCTTT
TRBD1	TRBV30	-	TRBJ2-3	CAWGTGQGTDTQYF	TGTGCCTGGGGTACCGGACAGGGGACAGATACGCAGTATTTT
-	TRBV7-9	-	TRBJ1-6	CASRDRPNSPLHF	TGTGCCAGCAGAGACAGGCCAAATTCACCCCTCCACTTT
-	TRBV12-5	-	TRBJ1-4	CASGFERGSNEKLFF	TGTGCTAGTGGTTTTGAAAGGGGATCTAATGAAAAACTGTTTTTT
-	TRBV5-4	-	TRBJ2-1	CASSLRTGGARLNEQFF	TGTGCCAGCAGCCTCCGGACTGGAGGGGCCAGGTTGAATGAGCAGTTCTTC
-	TRBV5-1	-	TRBJ1-2	CASSSRTGHFNYGYTF	TGCGCCAGCAGCTCGCGGACGGGACACTTTAACTATGGCTACACCTTC
TRBD2	TRBV6-5	-	TRBJ2-7	CASSPSGGYEQYF	TGTGCCAGCAGTCCTAGCGGGGGATACGAGCAGTACTTC
-	TRBV2	once	TRBJ1-6	CASRLNPRGSPLHF	TGTGCCAGCAGGCTGAACCCACGGGGTTCACCCCTCCACTTT
TRBD2	TRBV30	-	TRBJ2-7	CAWSVKAGGTEQYF	TGTGCCTGGAGTGTCAAGGCGGGGGGGACCGAGCAGTACTTC
TRBD1	TRBV2	once	TRBJ1-5	CASSDRERNQPQHF	TGTGCCAGCAGCGACAGGGAACGGAATCAGCCCCAGCATTTT
TRBD2	TRBV7-9	few	TRBJ2-1	CASSLALAGGFYEQFF	TGTGCCAGCAGCTTAGCCCTAGCGGGGGGGTTTTATGAGCAGTTCTTC
-	TRBV30	-	TRBJ1-4	CAWSVGGSNEKLFF	TGTGCCTGGAGTGTAGGGGGAAGTAATGAAAAACTGTTTTTT